These 16 T cell receptor beta chains share one sample of origin, sequenced in a study of CD8 T cells in ankylosing spondylitis. One entry per CDR3 protein, called by TCRdb with MiXCR from the 5' RACE reads. The sample contains some 350,000 distinct CDR3 sequences, 14% to 15% of which appear only once. Sequenced input: blood, either unsorted or a sorted T cell fraction (not recorded which). These receptors originate from a male donor with ankylosing spondylitis or in good health (not recorded which).

The J gene is TRBJ1-1, the V gene TRBV11-2; D may be TRBD1 (6 bases). The V and J ends lost 3 bases and 3 bases respectively, with 17 bases between them. This CDR3 is built from 16 residues. Germline V CDR1 and CDR2: SGHAT, FQNNGV. The CDR3 region is CASSFSRGMGHTEAFF. CDR3 DNA: TGTGCCAGCAGCTTTAGTAGGGGGATGGGTCACACTGAAGCTTTCTTT.

The chain recombines TRBV6-1 with TRBJ2-7; D might be TRBD2 (6 bases). The CDR3 spans 12 residues. Looked up from germline, CDR1 is MNHNS and CDR2 is SASEGT. Between the trimmed V and J ends, which lost 5 bases and 9 bases, there was a span of 14 bases. The CDR3 loop is CASSRWDFVQYF. The CDR3 bases are TGTGCCAGCAGTCGGTGGGACTTTGTGCAGTACTTC.

This clonotype occurred a few times. The chain joins TRBV19 to TRBJ1-1; D unclear. With 4 bases removed from V and 11 bases from J, the gap between germline ends came to 14 bases. Per germline, CDR1 LNHDA and CDR2 SQIVND (reference sequence). The CDR3 consists of 12 residues. CDR3 region: CASSTLGVLAFF. For the CDR3, the DNA is TGTGCCAGTAGTACTCTCGGGGTATTGGCTTTCTTT.

In regard to this clonotype: This could be a read error, since a much larger clone is one nucleotide away. The V gene is TRBV4-1, the J gene TRBJ1-4; D remains unclear. From germline, CDR1 is MGHRA and CDR2 YSYEKL. The CDR3 has 15 residues. V shed 4 bases and J shed 0 bases, with 9 bases lying between them. CDR3 in DNA: TGCGCCAGCAGCCCGTGGGGTGCAACTAATGAAAAACTGTTTTTT. Amino acid sequence: CASSPWGATNEKLFF.

The rearrangement links TRBV7-2 to TRBJ2-7, with a possible D match to TRBD2 (7 bases). CDR3 length equals 16 residues. The V end lost 1 base, the J end lost 3 bases, and 16 bases lay between the germline ends. CDR1 and CDR2 (germline): SGHTA, FQGNSA. The CDR3 is CASSLGSGDIHYEQYF. DNA of the CDR3: TGTGCCAGCAGCTTAGGAAGCGGGGACATACACTACGAGCAGTACTTC.

J is TRBJ1-1 and V is TRBV5-1; D uncertain. Trimming took off 4 bases at V and 3 bases at J, with 10 bases between the two ends. Germline V gene sequence: CDR1 SGHRS, CDR2 YFSETQ. The CDR3 covers 13 residues. Here the CDR3 DNA reads TGCGCCAGCAGCCCCTGGGAGGACACTGAAGCTTTCTTT. This sequence encodes CASSPWEDTEAFF. Full variable domain (missing parts from reference TRBV5-1 and TRBJ1-1): KAGVTQTPRYLIKTRGQQVTLSCSPISGHRSVSWYQQTPGQGLQFLFEYFSETQRNKGNFPGRFSGRQFSNSRSEMNVSTLELGDSALYLCASSPWEDTEAFFGQGTRLTVV.

This clonotype was recorded at least ten times. The rearrangement uses TRBV11-3 and TRBJ1-1; TRBD1 matches 7 bases. This CDR3 has 14 amino acids. Trimming took 5 bases from V and 4 from J; bases not matched to a gene: 7. Per germline, CDR1 SGHNT and CDR2 YENEEA. The CDR3 DNA reads as TGTGCCAGCAGCCTGGGCAGGGGGGGCACTGAAGCTTTCTTT. Translated: CASSLGRGGTEAFF.

This clonotype was recorded once. V usage is TRBV7-2 and J usage is TRBJ2-2; tentative D call: TRBD2 (5 bases). Per the germline V gene, CDR1 is SGHTA and CDR2 is FQGNSA. The V end lost 4 bases, the J end lost 4 bases, and 7 bases lay between the germline ends. The CDR3 is made up of 13 amino acids. As DNA, the CDR3 is TGTGCCAGCAGCTCAGGACTCACCGGGGAGCTGTTTTTT. This translates into CASSSGLTGELFF.

This clonotype has more than one count but fewer than ten. The gene calls are TRBV27 and TRBJ2-1; TRBD1 matches 11 bases. The ends lost 6 bases at V and 4 bases at J; junction bases unmatched: 5. The length of the CDR3 is 15 residues. CDR1 MNHEY and CDR2 SMNVEV come from the germline V gene (reference sequence). The CDR3 DNA reads TGTGCCAGCAGGCGCGGGACAGGGGGATACAATGAGCAGTTCTTC. It yields the protein CASRRGTGGYNEQFF.

The chain has TRBV4-2 and TRBJ2-1; no definite D call. CDR3 length: 14 amino acids. V was cut by 2 bases and J by 8 bases, with 13 bases left in between. Germline loops: CDR1 LGHNA, CDR2 YNFKEQ. CDR3 nucleotide sequence: TGTGCCAGCAGCCAAAACGGGCGGTTTGATGAGCAGTTCTTC. Translated, it gives CASSQNGRFDEQFF.

This clonotype turned up a few times. The V and J genes are TRBV4-1 and TRBJ2-7; 11 bases line up with TRBD1. This CDR3 is 16 amino acids long. Germline V gene data show CDR1 as MGHRA and CDR2 as YSYEKL. V gave up 0 bases and J gave up 7 bases; unmatched junction bases: 8. The DNA of the CDR3 is TGCGCCAGCAGCCAAGATCCGGGACAGGGGGTGAATGAGCAGTACTTC. This gives the protein CASSQDPGQGVNEQYF.

This chain connects TRBV20-1 to TRBJ1-1; no firm D call. Trimming pared 0 bases from V and 3 bases from J, leaving 8 bases between. Germline V CDR1 and CDR2: DFQATT, SNEGSKA (reference sequence). CDR3 length: 13 amino acids. This CDR3 reads CSARDLRYTEAFF. The CDR3 nucleotides read TGCAGTGCTAGAGACCTTCGGTACACTGAAGCTTTCTTT.

This chain links TRBV7-9 with TRBJ2-3, with D perhaps TRBD2 (5 bases). Trimming shortened V by 2 bases and J by 6 bases, and 15 bases separated the two germline ends. Germline V gives CDR1 SEHNR, CDR2 FQNEAQ (reference sequence). The CDR3 is 15 amino acids. The CDR3 is CASSLRRIGSDTQYF. CDR3 nucleotides: TGTGCCAGCAGCTTACGGAGGATTGGGTCGGATACGCAGTATTTT.

There are a few counts of this clonotype. The junction differs from germline at one of its ends, possibly a read error. V and J are TRBV11-2 and TRBJ2-6; D is ambiguous. The CDR3 is made up of 16 amino acids. Germline V gene sequence: CDR1 SGHAT, CDR2 FQNNGV. The CDR3, as DNA: TGTGCCAGCAGCTTGATGCGGTTCTCTGAGGCCAACGTCCTGACTTTC. Amino acids: CASSLMRFSEANVLTF.

J is TRBJ2-5 and V is TRBV14, with TRBD2 matching over 7 bases. Germline-derived CDR1 and CDR2 are SGHDN and FVKESK. CDR3 size: 13 residues. The J segment lost 14 bases and the V segment lost 0 bases, leaving 9 bases of the junction unmatched. The DNA for the CDR3 is TGTGCCAGCAGCCAAGAAAGGGCCAGCGGGATCTACTTC. Protein product: CASSQERASGIYF.

V gene TRBV19 combines with J gene TRBJ2-2, with D unresolved. With 7 bases removed from V and 0 bases from J, the gap between germline ends came to 3 bases. CDR1 is LNHDA, CDR2 SQIVND, per germline (reference sequence). The CDR3 contains 12 residues. Here the CDR3 reads CASNPNTGELFF. The DNA for the CDR3 is TGTGCCAGTAATCCGAACACCGGGGAGCTGTTTTTT.